The clone carrying this T cell receptor (beta chain) came up once. This entry is derived from a study of control samples from healthy donors and cancer patients. The CDR3 runs to 18 residues. The method was immunoSEQ multiplex PCR; TCRdb's version includes in-frame clones alone and lacks a portion of them. The table has 99,000 or so clones, 83% seen once. This TCR came from a woman aged 50 to 65 in good health. The chain links TRBV1 to TRBJ2-5; the table's D call TRBD1 went unverified against the DNA. TRBV1 is termed a pseudogene. Input material: blood. This CDR3 reads CTSSQDVRPGGNQETQYF. The CDR3 DNA is TGCACCAGCAGCCAAGATGTTCGGCCAGGGGGGAACCAAGAGACCCAGTACTTC.